This T cell receptor beta chain was recorded in a study of glioma-infiltrating T cells. Study observations and caveats: Non-neoplastic patients had below-expected tissue-blood divergence, while all gliomas exceeded expectation.

The iRepertoire nested amplicon-rescue multiplex PCR amplified TCR alpha and beta CDR3s from RNA. Input was roughly 100-450 ng of tissue mRNA or PBMC total RNA. TCRdb called the multiplex PCR reads again in MiXCR, with one record for every CDR3 protein. The data contain about 93,000 distinct CDR3 sequences, about 40% of them seen just once; the ten biggest clones take up 35% to 40%. The V gene's germline CDR1 is MNHEY and CDR2 SVGEGT. V lost 7 bases, J lost 4 bases, and 22 bases lay in between. CDR3 length: 16 amino acids. The sample holds a few counts of this clonotype. Its target is unknown. The sample was glioma tissue, nonneoplastic brain tissue, or PBMCs (not recorded which). This chain uses TRBV6-2 or TRBV6-3 with TRBJ1-2; a possible D gene is TRBD1 (6 bases). This receptor was taken from a human donor with low-grade glioma or glioblastoma, undergoing nonglioma brain surgery, or in good health (not recorded which). The CDR3 nucleotides are TGTGCCAGCAATTTTGGGCAGGGGCTGGAGTCCTATGGCTACACCTTC. Encoded protein: CASNFGQGLESYGYTF.